This TCR beta chain comes out of a study of T cells in Graves' hyperthyroidism and ophthalmopathy (dated by TCRdb to the late 2010s). Study-level background: Peripheral blood samples were taken at the time of initial diagnosis, prior to any treatment. A discovery cohort of approximately 100 patients, about 43 with Graves' ophthalmopathy and approximately 57 with stable Graves' hyperthyroidism, was used to find distinguishing TCR V-J signatures. An independent validation cohort of 18 to 20 hyperthyroidism patients and approximately 15 patients who later progressed to ophthalmopathy tested prospective prediction of ophthalmopathy. The roughly 90 discovery patients were divided at random into training and test sets in a 7:3 ratio. In about six Graves' hyperthyroidism patients, the study also compared T-cell repertoires from thyroid tissue with T-cell repertoires from blood. After blood sampling, hyperthyroidism patients were treated with methimazole at a starting dose of 30 mg daily, and ophthalmopathy patients were treated with high-dose intravenous methylprednisolone. TCR Vbeta CDR3 sequencing of 140 or so peripheral blood samples (43 ophthalmopathy, some 75 hyperthyroidism and some 17 progressor patients) is reported in the paper. Points the paper makes about the study in general: Most expanded thyroid clonotypes (frequency above 0.001) were also found in blood, which suggests that blood repertoires may mirror thyroid immune responses. Sample size was not statistically predetermined, and investigators were not blinded to group allocation. In validation, the model predicted progression to ophthalmopathy a median of about 6.5 months before onset, with about 67% sensitivity and almost 75% specificity. A 13 V-J signature model separated ophthalmopathy from stable hyperthyroidism, with around 90% sensitivity and 81.08% specificity in cross-validation and 80%/75% in testing.

The junction shows trimming of 6 bases on V and 2 bases on J, plus 19 bases between the germline ends. The CDR3 sequence holds 16 residues, the cysteine and phenylalanine included. Just the 48-base CDR3 DNA is kept, in frame starting at base 1. Reading the germline V gene gives CDR1 MNHNS and CDR2 SASEGT. The TCR beta CDR3 regions were amplified from RNA transcripts. A first-round RT-PCR of the TCR CDR3 used the HTBI primer set with the Qiagen OneStep RT-PCR kit. Libraries were constructed in a second round of multiplex PCR, after which size selection and purification were carried out. The libraries were sequenced on an Illumina HiSeq2000 using paired-end 100 bp reads. As for how the authors treated the data: Raw data were processed with SOAPnuke, discarding reads with adapters, uncalled bases, mean Phred below 15, or no exact constant-primer or identifier match. High-quality paired reads were merged using COPE v1.2.5, and each unique nucleotide sequence was defined as a clonotype. MiTCR v1.1 was used to align the clonotypes against IMGT TRBV, TRBD and TRBJ reference segments. Only V-J combinations with frequency above 0.0001, covering approximately 99% of repertoires, were analysed. The TCS score was defined as F50 (clonal expansion) divided by E x V (chaos), with BLOSUM62-based TCRdist calculated between CDR3 peptides within each V-J. Welch's t-statistics and random forest reduced 500 to 550 V-J features to fewer than 15, which were used in a naive Bayes classifier (R e1071). The public reads were quality trimmed at Q25 with fastp and then assembled into clones with MiXCR by TCRdb, keeping productive beta chains. Each record represents a unique CDR3 protein, reported with the most common genes and DNA among its rows. The V and J calls here are based on TCRdb, not the publication. The sample yields about 530,000 distinct CDR3 sequences; 17% were counted once. Clones ranked in the top ten supply 15% to 20% of the sample.

Ophthalmopathy patients had moderately to severely active disease, with a Clinical Activity Score of 3 or more, a NOSPECS grade of 4 or more, and a disease duration of less than 3 months. Exclusion was applied to patients with uncontrolled infections, other autoimmune diseases, pregnancy or lactation. Diagnoses were established on the basis of clinical symptoms, serum thyroxine and TRAb, thyroid ultrasound, and orbital computed tomography. PBMCs were separated from 7.5 to 10 ml of fresh peripheral blood using Ficoll-Paque density gradient centrifugation. Total RNA was extracted using Trizol reagent, and RNA quality was assessed on an Agilent 2100 Bioanalyzer. Comment on this clonotype: Its antigen remains unidentified. One base away there is no much larger clone; base qualities are not given.

The chain links TRBV6-1 with TRBJ2-5; no D segment can be confidently identified. This receptor was taken from a woman younger than 30 with Graves' ophthalmopathy. The sequenced sample was blood. The sequenced DNA is TGTGCCAGCAGCCTTGGAGCCGCAGCGAGGCAAGAGACCCAGTACTTC. This translates into CASSLGAAARQETQYF.